A single sample gave rise to the 18 T cell receptor beta chains below, sequenced in a study of blood T cell repertoires in COVID-19. TCRdb's copy holds only in-frame clones and misses some; the assay was immunoSEQ multiplex PCR. The data contain some 200,000 clones, approximately 84% of them singletons. Sequenced: peripheral blood. The receptors shown here come from a woman aged 60 to 75 with acute or convalescent COVID-19.

V usage is TRBV28 and J usage is TRBJ1-2; D is possibly TRBD1 (5 bases). With 2 bases removed from V and 7 bases from J, the gap between germline ends came to 11 bases. CDR1 and CDR2 from the germline V gene are MDHEN and SYDVKM. This CDR3 has 13 residues. CDR3 region: CASSLTTAGGYTF. The CDR3 nucleotides read TGTGCCAGCAGTTTAACGACAGCGGGTGGCTACACCTTC.

The chain uses TRBV4-2 and TRBJ1-3, with 8 bases identical to TRBD1. V was pared by 0 bases and J by 4 bases, with 5 bases of the junction left unmatched. Germline lookup yields CDR1 LGHNA and CDR2 YNFKEQ. The length of the CDR3 is 16 residues. CDR3 nucleotides: TGTGCCAGCAGCCAAGATCCCCAGGGGGCCGGAAACACCATATATTTT. It translates to CASSQDPQGAGNTIYF.

The chain joins TRBV3-1 (or the pseudogene TRBV3-2) to TRBJ2-7, with a tentative D call TRBD2 (6 bases). The CDR3 is made up of 15 amino acids. Deletions cut 1 base from V and 1 base from J, with 11 bases between. Germline CDR1 and CDR2: LGHDT and YNNKEL (reference sequence). In DNA, the CDR3 is TGTGCCAGCAGCCAAGGGGACTCCCGATCCTACGAGCAGTACTTC. Its protein product is CASSQGDSRSYEQYF.

This chain uses TRBV7-2 with TRBJ1-1, with 8 bases matching TRBD1. This CDR3 has 13 amino acids. The V gene's germline CDR1 is SGHTA and CDR2 FQGNSA. Trimming cost V 3 bases and J 14 bases; bases outside gene matches: 11. CDR3: CASSLSQRQGCFF. In nucleotides, the CDR3 is TGTGCCAGCAGCTTGAGCCAGAGACAGGGGTGCTTCTTT.

V and J are TRBV12-3 or TRBV12-4 and TRBJ1-2; TRBD1 might be the D (6 bases). V was pared by 5 bases and J by 2 bases, with 9 bases between. This CDR3 comprises 13 residues. The CDR3 is CASSRDMNYGYTF. The CDR3 nucleotides are TGTGCCAGCAGTCGGGACATGAACTATGGCTACACCTTC.

This clone is a singleton in its sample. The J gene is TRBJ1-2, the V gene TRBV6-5; possibly TRBD1 for D (6 bases). The V gene's germline CDR1 is MNHEY and CDR2 SVGAGI. V was clipped by 0 bases and J by 3 bases, with 14 bases between them. The CDR3 length is 16 residues. For the CDR3, the DNA is TGTGCCAGCAGTTACTCGCTCCAGGGGACGCACTATGGCTACACCTTC. This sequence encodes CASSYSLQGTHYGYTF.

This clone was picked up a small number of times. The chain links TRBV9 to TRBJ1-3; D might be TRBD1 (6 bases). CDR1 SGDLS and CDR2 YYNGEE come from the germline V gene. The V and J ends lost 0 bases and 0 bases respectively, with 10 bases between them. CDR3 length: 16 residues. The DNA of the CDR3 is TGTGCCAGCAGCGTAGACAGGGTGAGCTCTGGAAACACCATATATTTT. This translates into CASSVDRVSSGNTIYF.

CDR3 in DNA: TGTGCCAGCAGCTTGAGGTCGTTGAGGGCGAACACTGAAGCTTTCTTT. It specifies CASSLRSLRANTEAFF. The chain has TRBV5-6 and TRBJ1-1; no firm D call. This CDR3 comprises 16 residues. Germline CDR1 reads SGHDT; CDR2 reads YYEEEE. Trimming removed 1 base from V and 1 base from J, with 14 bases in between.

The chain recombines TRBV29-1 with TRBJ2-7; TRBD2 is a possible D gene (6 bases). V dropped 6 bases and J dropped 3 bases, with 12 bases sitting between them. CDR3 length: 12 amino acids. CDR1 SQVTM and CDR2 ANQGSEA come from the germline V gene. CDR3 region: CSVAGGYYEQYF. In DNA form, the CDR3 reads TGCAGCGTCGCCGGGGGATACTACGAGCAGTACTTC.

J is TRBJ1-6 and V is TRBV19; tentative D call: TRBD1 (6 bases). The CDR3 extends over 16 amino acids. CDR1 and CDR2 from the germline V gene are LNHDA and SQIVND (reference sequence). V shed 6 bases and J shed 4 bases, with 16 bases lying between them. This CDR3 reads CASRPGRGVYNSPLHF. In nucleotides, the CDR3 is TGTGCCAGTAGGCCTGGCAGGGGCGTTTATAATTCACCCCTCCACTTT. Full variable domain (rest looked up from reference TRBV19 and TRBJ1-6): DGGITQSPKYLFRKEGQNVTLSCEQNLNHDAMYWYRQDPGQGLRLIYYSQIVNDFQKGDIAEGYSVSREKKESFPLTVTSAQKNPTAFYLCASRPGRGVYNSPLHFGNGTRLTVT.

This sequence joins TRBV5-8 and TRBJ1-5, with unresolved D. Germline lookup yields CDR1 SGHTS and CDR2 YDEGEE. The germline V and J ends were trimmed by 1 base and 8 bases, with 13 bases remaining between them. The CDR3 loop spans 14 amino acids. The DNA of the CDR3 is TGTGCCAGCAGCTTGTTCCCGGGAGCGAAGCCCCAGCATTTT. It yields the protein CASSLFPGAKPQHF.

The CDR3 nucleotides read TGCGCCAGCAGCCGGACAGGGGGAGGGAGCAATCAGCCCCAGCATTTT. The encoded protein is CASSRTGGGSNQPQHF. V gene TRBV4-1 combines with J gene TRBJ1-5, with 10 nucleotides matching TRBD1. The J segment lost 1 base and the V segment lost 4 bases, leaving 4 bases of the junction unmatched. CDR3 length: 16 residues. Looked up from germline, CDR1 is MGHRA and CDR2 is YSYEKL.

V is TRBV5-6 and J is TRBJ1-2, with TRBD1 identical over 11 bases. The CDR3 sequence is 15 residues long. The V gene end was trimmed by 5 bases and the J gene end by 7 bases; junction bases not matched to a gene: 10. Germline CDR1 SGHDT, CDR2 YYEEEE. CDR3 sequence (DNA): TGTGCCAGCAGGCCGAGGACAGGGGGCTTAAGTGGCTACACCTTC. Translated, it gives CASRPRTGGLSGYTF.

The gene calls are TRBV7-3 and TRBJ2-2; 7 bases agree with TRBD1. CDR1 SGHTA and CDR2 FQGTGA come from the germline V gene. V was pared by 4 bases and J by 5 bases, with 10 bases of the junction left unmatched. CDR3 length: 16 amino acids. The DNA for the CDR3 is TGTGCCAGCAGCTCCTTCGGGACAGTCGATACCGGGGAGCTGTTTTTT. Translation: CASSSFGTVDTGELFF.

The rearrangement uses TRBV3-1 (or the pseudogene TRBV3-2) and TRBJ2-3; a possible D gene is TRBD1 (6 bases). The V end was cut by 2 bases, the J end by 3 bases, with 12 bases between. Germline V gene lookup returns CDR1 LGHDT and CDR2 YNNKEL (reference sequence). The CDR3 is 15 residues long. CDR3 sequence reads: CASSQHAGATDTQYF. In DNA, the CDR3 is TGTGCCAGCAGCCAACACGCAGGGGCTACAGATACGCAGTATTTT.

The genes are TRBV19 and TRBJ2-1; maybe TRBD1 (6 bases). The CDR3 covers 13 residues. From germline, CDR1 is LNHDA and CDR2 SQIVND (reference sequence). With 2 bases removed from V and 6 bases from J, the gap between germline ends came to 8 bases. This CDR3 reads CASSILQGNEQFF. CDR3 bases: TGTGCCAGTAGTATACTACAGGGCAATGAGCAGTTCTTC.

This chain joins TRBV6-5 and TRBJ2-7, with 10 bases that match TRBD1. Germline values: CDR1 MNHEY, CDR2 SVGAGI. CDR3 length equals 14 residues. Trimming cost V 6 bases and J 6 bases; bases outside gene matches: 8. This CDR3 is CASSILRTGGEQYF. The DNA for the CDR3 is TGTGCCAGCAGCATCTTGAGGACAGGGGGCGAGCAGTACTTC.

This CDR3 is CASGTQGFSEQFF. The CDR3 bases are TGTGCTAGTGGAACTCAGGGTTTCAGTGAGCAGTTCTTC. The chain recombines TRBV12-5 with TRBJ2-1; D might be TRBD1 (5 bases). Germline CDR1 LGHNT, CDR2 FRNRAP. V was pared by 6 bases and J by 9 bases, with 15 bases between. This CDR3 has 13 residues.